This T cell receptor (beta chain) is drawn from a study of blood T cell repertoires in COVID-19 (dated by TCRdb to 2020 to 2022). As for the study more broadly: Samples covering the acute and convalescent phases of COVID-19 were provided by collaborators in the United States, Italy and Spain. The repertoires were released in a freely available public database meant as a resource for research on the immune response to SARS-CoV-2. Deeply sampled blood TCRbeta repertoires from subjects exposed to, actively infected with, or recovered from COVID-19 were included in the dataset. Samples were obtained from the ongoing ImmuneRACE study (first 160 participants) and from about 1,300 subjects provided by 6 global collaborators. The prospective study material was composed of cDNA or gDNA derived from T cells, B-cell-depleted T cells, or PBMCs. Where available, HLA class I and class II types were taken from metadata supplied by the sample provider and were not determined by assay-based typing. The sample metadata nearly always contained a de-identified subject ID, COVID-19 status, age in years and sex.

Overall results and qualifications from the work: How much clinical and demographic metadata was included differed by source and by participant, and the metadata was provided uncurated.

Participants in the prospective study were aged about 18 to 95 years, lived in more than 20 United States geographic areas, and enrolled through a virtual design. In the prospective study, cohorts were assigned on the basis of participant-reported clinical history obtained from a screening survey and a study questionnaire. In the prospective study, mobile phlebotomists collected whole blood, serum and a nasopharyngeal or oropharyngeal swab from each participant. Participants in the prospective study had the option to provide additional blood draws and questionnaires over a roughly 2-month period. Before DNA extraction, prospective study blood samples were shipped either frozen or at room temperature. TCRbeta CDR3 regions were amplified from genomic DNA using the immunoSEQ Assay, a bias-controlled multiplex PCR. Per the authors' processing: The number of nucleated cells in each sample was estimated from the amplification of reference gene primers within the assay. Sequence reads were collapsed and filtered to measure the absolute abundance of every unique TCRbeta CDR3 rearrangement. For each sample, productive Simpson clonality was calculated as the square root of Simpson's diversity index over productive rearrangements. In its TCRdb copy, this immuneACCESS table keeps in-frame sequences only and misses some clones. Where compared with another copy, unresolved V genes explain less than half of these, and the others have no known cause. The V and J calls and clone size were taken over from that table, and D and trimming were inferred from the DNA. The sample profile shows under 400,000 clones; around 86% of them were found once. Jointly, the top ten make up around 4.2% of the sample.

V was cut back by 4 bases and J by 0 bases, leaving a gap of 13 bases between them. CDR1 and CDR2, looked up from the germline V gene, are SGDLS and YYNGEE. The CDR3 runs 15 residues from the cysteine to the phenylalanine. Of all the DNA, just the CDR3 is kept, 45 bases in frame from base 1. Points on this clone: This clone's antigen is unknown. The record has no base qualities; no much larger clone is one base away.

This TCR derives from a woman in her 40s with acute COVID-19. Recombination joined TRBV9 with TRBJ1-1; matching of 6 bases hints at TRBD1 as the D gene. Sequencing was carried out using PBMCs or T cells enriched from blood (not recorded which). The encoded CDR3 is CASSLQTGMNTEAFF. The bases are TGTGCCAGCAGCCTCCAGACAGGAATGAACACTGAAGCTTTCTTT.